This T cell receptor beta chain was obtained from a study of T cells after yellow fever vaccination. Study-wide context: Researchers used SMART-Seq v4 Ultra Low Input to prepare fractions that had low cell numbers.

One entry per CDR3 protein, called by TCRdb with MiXCR from the 5' RACE reads. The repertoire holds roughly 140,000 distinct CDR3 sequences, with 7.7% as singletons. This clonotype was seen repeatedly, ten times or more. What it recognizes is unknown. V dropped 4 bases and J dropped 0 bases, with 30 bases sitting between them. CDR1 is LNHDA and CDR2 is SQIVND in the germline V gene (reference sequence). The CDR3 length is 21 residues. Study-wide results and limits: Faster peaking, at day 5 versus 15, marked a secondary response that was weaker. Of the clonotypes, a small share occurred in both CD4 and CD8 compartments.

Material: CD4+ T cells sorted from PBMCs, obtained 5 days after the yellow fever booster vaccination. The chain recombines TRBV19 with TRBJ2-5, with D maybe TRBD2 (6 bases). The TCR comes from a man aged 30 to 45 who received the YFV17D yellow fever vaccine. Written as DNA, the CDR3 is TGTGCCAGTAGTACCCTACCGGGAGCGGAGGCAAAAGTGGGGTACCAAGAGACCCAGTACTTC. This translates into CASSTLPGAEAKVGYQETQYF.